The clone carrying this T cell receptor beta chain was found once. Its target is unknown. The method was immunoSEQ multiplex PCR; TCRdb's version includes in-frame clones alone and lacks a portion of them. Here the sample spans 180,000 or so clones, more than 80% being singletons. Germline loops: CDR1 MNHEY, CDR2 SVGEGT. Trimming stripped 5 bases from V and 4 bases from J, with 12 bases between. The CDR3 is 15 amino acids. This sample stems from a study of T cell responses to AZD1222 COVID-19 vaccine. Study-level points and caveats: Among those given AZD1222, only six were seropositive at baseline.

This clonotype originated in an adult who received the MenACWY meningococcal vaccine as a control. The starting material was peripheral blood, obtained 28 days after the second dose of the MenACWY control vaccine. This chain joins TRBV6-2 or TRBV6-3 and TRBJ2-6; D call uncertain. Here the CDR3 reads CASSDNYGGANVLTF. CDR3 nucleotide sequence: TGTGCCAGCAGTGACAACTATGGGGGGGCCAACGTCCTGACTTTC.